A single T cell receptor (beta chain) is shown here with its context. As yet, its antigen is unknown. Germline V gene lookup returns CDR1 MNHEY and CDR2 SVGAGI. V lost 4 bases and J 2 bases, leaving 11 bases between the germline ends. This CDR3 spans 15 amino acids. The sample is drawn from a study of T cell responses to AZD1222 COVID-19 vaccine. Study-wide points: Donors were chiefly white British, with a greater number of females, and clonal diversity was perhaps underestimated.

Sequencing was performed with immunoSEQ multiplex PCR; in TCRdb, only in-frame clones are kept and a portion is missing. The table shows some 150,000 clones, with around 92% occurring only once. Sequences were derived from peripheral blood, sampled on day 0 of MenACWY control vaccination. The TCR sequence derives from an adult in good health. The chain uses TRBV6-5 and TRBJ2-2; no clear D gene. Here the CDR3 DNA reads TGTGCCAGCAGTTCCTCAACAGAAAACACCGGGGAGCTGTTTTTT. This codes for CASSSSTENTGELFF.